This TCR beta chain was sequenced during a study of blood T cell repertoires in COVID-19. The overall study: Sites in the United States, Italy and Spain provided acute and convalescent COVID-19 samples. Nucleic acid was either cDNA or gDNA, and it came from T cells, B-cell-depleted T cells, or PBMCs.

In germline, CDR1 is SGHDN, CDR2 FVKESK. Trimming cost V 3 bases and J 7 bases; bases outside gene matches: 6. This CDR3 is built from 15 residues. This clone has just a few counts. Authors' methods: Quantification of nucleated cells was approximated via reference gene primer amplification. Clones were read by immunoSEQ multiplex PCR, and TCRdb kept only the in-frame ones, dropping some. The V and J calls and clone size are taken from that table; D and trimming were inferred from the DNA. The top ten hold around 47% of the sample, which has some 69,000 clones, approximately 79% seen once. The chain links TRBV14 to TRBJ1-4; the match to TRBD1 covers 9 bases. The TCR originated in a human donor in a cohort sampled during active COVID-19. The sequenced material came from peripheral blood. CDR3 protein: CASSQGQGGAEKLFF. The CDR3 bases are TGTGCCAGCAGCCAGGGACAGGGAGGAGCTGAAAAACTGTTTTTT. Using reference TRBV14 and TRBJ1-4 for the parts outside the CDR3, the full variable domain is EAGVTQFPSHSVIEKGQTVTLRCDPISGHDNLYWYRRVMGKEIKFLLHFVKESKQDESGMPNNRFLAERTGGTYSTLKVQPAELEDSGVYFCASSQGQGGAEKLFFGSGTQLSVL.